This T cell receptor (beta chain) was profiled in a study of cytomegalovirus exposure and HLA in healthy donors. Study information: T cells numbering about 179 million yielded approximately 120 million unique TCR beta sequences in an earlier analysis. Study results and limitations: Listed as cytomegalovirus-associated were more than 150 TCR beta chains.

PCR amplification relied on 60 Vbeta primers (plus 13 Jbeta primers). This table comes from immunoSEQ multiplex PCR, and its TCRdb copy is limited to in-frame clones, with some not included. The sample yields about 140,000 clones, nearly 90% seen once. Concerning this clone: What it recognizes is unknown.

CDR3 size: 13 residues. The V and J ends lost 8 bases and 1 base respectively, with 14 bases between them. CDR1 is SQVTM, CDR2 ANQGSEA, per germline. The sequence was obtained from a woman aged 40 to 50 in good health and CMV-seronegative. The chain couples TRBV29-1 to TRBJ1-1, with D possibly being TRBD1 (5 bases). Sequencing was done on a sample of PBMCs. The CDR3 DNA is TGCAGCATCCGCGTGGGGCGGAACACTGAAGCTTTCTTT. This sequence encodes CSIRVGRNTEAFF.